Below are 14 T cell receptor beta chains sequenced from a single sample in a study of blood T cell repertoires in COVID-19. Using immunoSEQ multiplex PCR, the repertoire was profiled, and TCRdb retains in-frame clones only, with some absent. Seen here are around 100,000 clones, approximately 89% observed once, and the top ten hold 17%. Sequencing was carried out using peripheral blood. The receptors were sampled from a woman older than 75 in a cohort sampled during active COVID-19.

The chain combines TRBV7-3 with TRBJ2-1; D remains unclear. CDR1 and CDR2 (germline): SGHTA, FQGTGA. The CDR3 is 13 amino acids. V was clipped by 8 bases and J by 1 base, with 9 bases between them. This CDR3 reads CASARGSYNEQFF. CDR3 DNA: TGTGCCAGCGCAAGAGGTTCCTACAATGAGCAGTTCTTC.

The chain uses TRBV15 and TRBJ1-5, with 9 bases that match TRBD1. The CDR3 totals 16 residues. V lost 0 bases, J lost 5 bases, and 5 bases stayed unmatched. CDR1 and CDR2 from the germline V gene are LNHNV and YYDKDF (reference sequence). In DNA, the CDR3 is TGTGCCACCAGCAGAGATAGCCGACAGGGGGATCAGCCCCAGCATTTT. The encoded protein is CATSRDSRQGDQPQHF. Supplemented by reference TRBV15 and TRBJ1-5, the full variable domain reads DAMVIQNPRYQVTQFGKPVTLSCSQTLNHNVMYWYQQKSSQAPKLLFHYYDKDFNNEADTPDNFQSRRPNTSFCFLDIRSPGLGDTAMYLCATSRDSRQGDQPQHFGDGTRLSIL.

DNA of the CDR3: TGTGCCAGCAGCCAAGGGGCAGGAGGATGGGAGACCCAGTACTTC. It specifies CASSQGAGGWETQYF. The chain links TRBV3-1 (or the pseudogene TRBV3-2) to TRBJ2-5, with D possibly matching TRBD2 (5 bases). The CDR3 runs to 15 residues. Germline CDR1 and CDR2: LGHDT and YNNKEL (reference sequence). V was shortened by 1 base and J by 5 bases, with 14 bases between the two germline ends.

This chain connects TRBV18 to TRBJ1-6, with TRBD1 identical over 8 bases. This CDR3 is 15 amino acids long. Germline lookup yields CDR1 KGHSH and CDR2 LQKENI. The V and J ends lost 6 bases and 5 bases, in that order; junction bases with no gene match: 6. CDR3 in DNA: TGTGCCAGCTCGGCGGGACAGGCCGATAATTCACCCCTCCACTTT. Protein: CASSAGQADNSPLHF.

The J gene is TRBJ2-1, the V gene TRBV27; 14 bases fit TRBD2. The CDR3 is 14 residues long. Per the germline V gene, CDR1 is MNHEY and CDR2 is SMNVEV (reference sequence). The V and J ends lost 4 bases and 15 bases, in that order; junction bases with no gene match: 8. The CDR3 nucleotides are TGTGCCAGCAGTTCCACAGGGACTAGCGGGAGATGGTTCTTC. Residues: CASSSTGTSGRWFF.

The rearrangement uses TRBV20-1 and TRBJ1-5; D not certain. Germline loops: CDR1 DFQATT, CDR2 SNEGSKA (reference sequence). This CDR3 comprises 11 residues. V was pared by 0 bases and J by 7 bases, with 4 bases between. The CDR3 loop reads CSAREGQPQHF. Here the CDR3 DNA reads TGCAGTGCTAGAGAGGGCCAGCCCCAGCATTTT.

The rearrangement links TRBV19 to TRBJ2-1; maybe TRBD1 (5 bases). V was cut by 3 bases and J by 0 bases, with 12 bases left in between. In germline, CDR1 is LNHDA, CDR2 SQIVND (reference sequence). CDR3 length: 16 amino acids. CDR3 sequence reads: CASSIGAVSSYNEQFF. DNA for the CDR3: TGTGCCAGTAGTATTGGGGCGGTTAGCTCCTACAATGAGCAGTTCTTC.

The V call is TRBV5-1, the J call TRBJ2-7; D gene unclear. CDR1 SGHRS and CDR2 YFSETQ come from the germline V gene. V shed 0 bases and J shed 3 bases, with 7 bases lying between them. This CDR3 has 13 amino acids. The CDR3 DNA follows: TGCGCCAGCAGCTTGGTGGGCAGCTACGAGCAGTACTTC. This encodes CASSLVGSYEQYF. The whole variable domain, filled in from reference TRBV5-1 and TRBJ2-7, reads KAGVTQTPRYLIKTRGQQVTLSCSPISGHRSVSWYQQTPGQGLQFLFEYFSETQRNKGNFPGRFSGRQFSNSRSEMNVSTLELGDSALYLCASSLVGSYEQYFGPGTRLTVT.

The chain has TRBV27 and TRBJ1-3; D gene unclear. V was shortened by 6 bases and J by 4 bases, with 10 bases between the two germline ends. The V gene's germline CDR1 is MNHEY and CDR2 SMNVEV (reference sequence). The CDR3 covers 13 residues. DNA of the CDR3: TGTGCCAGCAGCCTGGGCGTAGGAAACACCATATATTTT. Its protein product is CASSLGVGNTIYF.

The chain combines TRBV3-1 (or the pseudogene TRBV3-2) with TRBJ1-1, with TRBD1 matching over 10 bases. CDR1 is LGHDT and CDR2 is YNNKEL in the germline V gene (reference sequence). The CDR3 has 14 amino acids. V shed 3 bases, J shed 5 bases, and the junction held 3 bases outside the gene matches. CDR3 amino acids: CASSQTGGRTEAFF. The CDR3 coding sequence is TGTGCCAGCAGCCAGACAGGGGGCCGGACTGAAGCTTTCTTT.

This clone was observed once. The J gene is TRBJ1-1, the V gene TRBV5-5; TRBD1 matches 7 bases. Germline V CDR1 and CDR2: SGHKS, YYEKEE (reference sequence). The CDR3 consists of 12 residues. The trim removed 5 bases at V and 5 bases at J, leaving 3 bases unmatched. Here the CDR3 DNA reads TGTGCCAGCAGTTTACAGGGGACTGAAGCTTTCTTT. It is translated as CASSLQGTEAFF.

CDR3 loop: CSVGQATGTEAFF. For the CDR3, the DNA is TGCAGCGTTGGGCAAGCGACTGGGACTGAAGCTTTCTTT. The chain has TRBV29-1 and TRBJ1-1; the D is unclear. Germline values: CDR1 SQVTM, CDR2 ANQGSEA. V was cut by 4 bases and J by 5 bases, with 14 bases left in between. The length of the CDR3 is 13 residues.

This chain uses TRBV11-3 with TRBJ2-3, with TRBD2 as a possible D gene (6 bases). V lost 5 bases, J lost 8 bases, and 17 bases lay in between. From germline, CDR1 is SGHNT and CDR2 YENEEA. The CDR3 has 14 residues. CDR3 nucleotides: TGTGCCAGCAGCGGCGGCGGGGATAGCAGTACGCAGTATTTT. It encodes CASSGGGDSSTQYF.

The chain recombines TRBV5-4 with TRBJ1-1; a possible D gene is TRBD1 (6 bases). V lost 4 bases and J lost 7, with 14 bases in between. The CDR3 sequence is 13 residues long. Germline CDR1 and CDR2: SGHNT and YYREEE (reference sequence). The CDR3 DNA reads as TGTGCCAGCAGCGCCGGACAGAACGGTGAAGCTTTCTTT. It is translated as CASSAGQNGEAFF.